This T cell receptor beta chain was sequenced in a study of cytomegalovirus exposure and HLA in healthy donors. The PCR employed 60 Vbeta primers together with 13 Jbeta primers. Some clones are missing from TCRdb's copy, which holds only in-frame ones; the method was immunoSEQ multiplex PCR. The table shows about 69,000 clones, with around 68% occurring only once. Sequencing was done on a sample of PBMCs. This TCR was recovered from a woman under 40 in good health and CMV-seronegative.

CDR3 bases: TGCAGTGCGCGGGACAGGGGAGGCTACACCTTC. Encoded protein: CSARDRGGYTF. The chain links TRBV20-1 to TRBJ1-2, with 10 nucleotides matching TRBD1. V was pared by 6 bases and J by 8 bases, with 3 bases of the junction left unmatched. Germline CDR1 DFQATT, CDR2 SNEGSKA (reference sequence). The CDR3 sequence is 11 residues long.